The rows below give T cell receptor beta chains drawn from one sample of a study of blood T cell repertoires in COVID-19. Sequenced by immunoSEQ multiplex PCR; TCRdb stores in-frame clones only, minus some. The sample contains about 200,000 clones, about 78% of which appear only once. The material sequenced was peripheral blood. Receptors originate from a woman aged 70-85 years with acute or convalescent COVID-19. Both conserved end residues are part of each CDR3. A D gene is named only where the DNA matches it firmly. Size tells how often a clone was seen (once, few, many) or the class of an expanded clone, and some rows leave it out.

TRBJ2-1	TRBD2	TRBV6-1	NA	TGTGCCAGCAGTGAAGAGCCAGCCGGGACTAGCGATTATGAGCAGTTCTTC	CASSEEPAGTSDYEQFF
TRBJ2-1	TRBD1	TRBV30	NA	TGTGCCTGGAGTGTAGAGACAGGGACCTACAATGAGCAGTTCTTC	CAWSVETGTYNEQFF
TRBJ2-7	TRBD1	TRBV28	NA	TGTGCCAGCAGTTCTGACCACAGGGGCCCTCGAGCCTACGAGCAGTACTTC	CASSSDHRGPRAYEQYF
TRBJ2-3	NA	TRBV7-3	NA	TGTGCCAGCAGCCCACAGGGATGGCGCACAGATACGCAGTATTTT	CASSPQGWRTDTQYF
TRBJ1-3	NA	TRBV10-2	once	TGCGCCAGCTCCCAAGGGGGTTCCGGAAACACCATATATTTT	CASSQGGSGNTIYF
TRBJ1-2	NA	TRBV11-2	few	TGTGCCAGCAGCCCCCTGACAGTACCCTATGGCTACACCTTC	CASSPLTVPYGYTF
TRBJ1-4	NA	TRBV27	NA	TGTGCCAGCAGAGGGTGGACAGACTTAGATGAAAAACTGTTTTTT	CASRGWTDLDEKLFF
TRBJ1-4	TRBD1	TRBV3-1/TRBV3-2	few	TGTGCCAGCAGCCCGACAGGGGAGGAAAAACTGTTTTTT	CASSPTGEEKLFF
TRBJ1-1	TRBD1	TRBV20-1	NA	TGCAGTGCTAGCGACAGGGTTGAAGCTTTCTTT	CSASDRVEAFF
TRBJ1-4	NA	TRBV18	NA	TGTGCCAGCTCACTACCGCGGGGGTGGGATGAAAAACTGTTTTTT	CASSLPRGWDEKLFF
TRBJ2-1	TRBD2	TRBV19	NA	TGTGCCAGTAGTCCAGGGGGGGGACTAGCGTCGGATGAGCAGTTCTTC	CASSPGGGLASDEQFF
TRBJ2-1	NA	TRBV19	many	TGTGCCAGTAGTATTGGATGGGGAGCGTCCTACAATGAGCAGTTCTTC	CASSIGWGASYNEQFF
TRBJ2-3	TRBD2	TRBV2	NA	TGTGCCAGCAGCGCAGGACTAGCGGGGAGCACAGATACGCAGTATTTT	CASSAGLAGSTDTQYF
TRBJ1-2	NA	TRBV4-2	NA	TGTGCCAGCAGCCAAGATGAAGCTCAGGCTCACTATGGCTACACCTTC	CASSQDEAQAHYGYTF
TRBJ1-5	NA	TRBV5-8	NA	TGTGCCAGCAGCTTGGGACAGTATAGCAATCAGCCCCAGCATTTT	CASSLGQYSNQPQHF
TRBJ1-6	NA	TRBV30	NA	TGTGCCTGGAGTGTTACCACAGTTCATCCGGAATCACCCCTCCACTTT	CAWSVTTVHPESPLHF
TRBJ1-2	NA	TRBV9	NA	TGTGCCAGCAGCCCCCTCGGAGTGGAGGGGCCTCTTAACTATGGCTACACCTTC	CASSPLGVEGPLNYGYTF
TRBJ1-1	NA	TRBV6-5	NA	TGTGCCAGCAGGGGCGTTAGAAACACTGAAGCTTTCTTT	CASRGVRNTEAFF
TRBJ2-7	TRBD2	TRBV29-1	NA	TGCAGCGTTGAAGAGGGGACTAGCGAAACCTACGAGCAGTACTTC	CSVEEGTSETYEQYF
TRBJ2-7	TRBD2	TRBV7-9	NA	TGTGCCAGCAGCTTAGCCGGAGGGACTAGCGGGAGCTACGAGCAGTACTTC	CASSLAGGTSGSYEQYF
TRBJ1-4	NA	TRBV18	NA	TGTGCCAGCTCACCCGCAACTTCTACCAATGAAAAACTGTTTTTT	CASSPATSTNEKLFF
TRBJ1-1	TRBD1	TRBV11-2	NA	TGTGCCAGCAGCCGTCCCGACAGGGTGGTAGCTTTCTTT	CASSRPDRVVAFF
TRBJ1-1	TRBD1	TRBV10-3	NA	TGTGCCACCATGGACAGGGAGAACACTGAAGCTTTCTTT	CATMDRENTEAFF
TRBJ2-5	NA	TRBV28	NA	TGTGCCAGCAGCCACTTGGTTCCCGGCGAGGTTCGGACCCAGTACTTC	CASSHLVPGEVRTQYF
TRBJ2-7	NA	TRBV7-2	few	TGTGCCAGCAGCTTAGGGGATAGCGAGATACAGCAGTACTTC	CASSLGDSEIQQYF
TRBJ2-2	NA	TRBV7-3	NA	TGTGCCAGCAGCTTAAATAAGGGAGGACTGATATACACCGGGGAGCTGTTTTTT	CASSLNKGGLIYTGELFF
TRBJ1-1	NA	TRBV21-1	once	TGTGCCAGCAGCAAAGGCCCGGTGAACACTGAAGCTTTCTTT	CASSKGPVNTEAFF
TRBJ1-1	NA	TRBV7-9	NA	TGTGCCAGCACCCCCAGTGGGGGGGAGGGCACTGAAGCTTTCTTT	CASTPSGGEGTEAFF
TRBJ2-3	NA	TRBV10-3	NA	TGTGCCATCAGCCCTAGACAGGGGCAGGCTAGCGGAGGGCCGGCAGATACGCAGTATTTT	CAISPRQGQASGGPADTQYF
TRBJ1-3	TRBD1	TRBV5-6	NA	TGTGCCAGCAGCCTGACAGGGAGGTACACCATATATTTT	CASSLTGRYTIYF
TRBJ1-2	NA	TRBV5-6	once	TGTGCCAGCAGCCTGGATAAGGGGTCCTATGGCTACACCTTC	CASSLDKGSYGYTF
TRBJ1-5	NA	TRBV6-6	NA	TGTGCCAGCAGCTCGGGGGGAACGAGCAATCAGCCCCAGCATTTT	CASSSGGTSNQPQHF
TRBJ2-1	NA	TRBV7-9	NA	TGTGCCAGCAGCTTTTGGGGCGCGAGCTCCTACAATGAGCAGTTCTTC	CASSFWGASSYNEQFF
TRBJ2-2	NA	TRBV11-2	NA	TGTGCCAGCAGGCCATCTCCGGGAATGGGGGAGCTGTTTTTT	CASRPSPGMGELFF
TRBJ2-1	NA	TRBV2	NA	TGTGCCAGCAGTGAGTCTAGCAGCTACAATGAGCAGTTCTTC	CASSESSSYNEQFF
TRBJ2-1	NA	TRBV7-2	NA	TGTGCCAGCACGACTTCTACAAACTCCTACAATGAGCAGTTCTTC	CASTTSTNSYNEQFF
TRBJ1-6	NA	TRBV3-1/TRBV3-2	NA	TGTGCCAGCACCCCCACAGGGAGCTCCTATAATTCACCCCTCCACTTT	CASTPTGSSYNSPLHF
TRBJ1-3	NA	TRBV6-5	NA	TGTGCCAGCAGTTCCCCTCTGAGCTCTGGAAACACCATATATTTT	CASSSPLSSGNTIYF
TRBJ2-3	NA	TRBV10-3	few	TGTGCCATCTCGGGTAGCGCAGATACGCAGTATTTT	CAISGSADTQYF
TRBJ2-3	NA	TRBV18	NA	TGTGCCAGCTCCCGCGGAGTTACAGATACGCAGTATTTT	CASSRGVTDTQYF
TRBJ2-5	NA	TRBV18	NA	TGTGCCAGCTCACCACTATCAGAAGAGACCCAGTACTTC	CASSPLSEETQYF
TRBJ2-1	NA	TRBV27	NA	TGTGCCAGCAATTCTAGCGTCCCCTACAATGAGCAGTTCTTC	CASNSSVPYNEQFF
TRBJ1-1	NA	TRBV4-1	NA	TGCGCCAGCAGCCAAGATCATCTCCTCAGACTTAACACTGAAGCTTTCTTT	CASSQDHLLRLNTEAFF
TRBJ2-3	TRBD2	TRBV9	NA	TGTGCCAGCACCGCCGACAGTTTTAGCGGGACGGATACGCAGTATTTT	CASTADSFSGTDTQYF
TRBJ2-7	NA	TRBV5-1	NA	TGCGCCAGCAGCTTGGAGGGGTACGAGCAGTACTTC	CASSLEGYEQYF
TRBJ2-1	NA	TRBV5-5	NA	TGTGCCAGCAGCTTCGGGACAAACACCTACAATGAGCAGTTCTTC	CASSFGTNTYNEQFF
TRBJ2-5	NA	TRBV18	NA	TGTGCCAGCTCACCACCGTGGGTCGGGGTACAAGAGACCCAGTACTTC	CASSPPWVGVQETQYF
TRBJ1-2	NA	TRBV21-1	NA	TGTGCCAGCAGCAAAGGGGAGGGGGGCACTAACTATGGCTACACCTTC	CASSKGEGGTNYGYTF
TRBJ2-3	NA	TRBV9	NA	TGTGCCAGCAGCGTAGCCCCCTTGCGTAGCACAGATACGCAGTATTTT	CASSVAPLRSTDTQYF
TRBJ2-7	NA	TRBV7-9	NA	TGTGCCAGCAGCCATTCGACAGAGGCAACCTACGAGCAGTACTTC	CASSHSTEATYEQYF